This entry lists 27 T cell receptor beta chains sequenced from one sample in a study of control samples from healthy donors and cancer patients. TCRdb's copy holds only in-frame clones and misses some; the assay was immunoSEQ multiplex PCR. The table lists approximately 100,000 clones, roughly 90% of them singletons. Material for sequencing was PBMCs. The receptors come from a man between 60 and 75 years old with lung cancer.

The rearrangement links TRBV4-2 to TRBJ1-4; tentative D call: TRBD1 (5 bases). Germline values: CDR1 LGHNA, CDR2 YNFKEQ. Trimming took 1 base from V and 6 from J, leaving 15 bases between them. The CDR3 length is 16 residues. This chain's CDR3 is CASSQASGRWDEKLFF. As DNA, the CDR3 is TGTGCCAGCAGCCAAGCCTCAGGGCGATGGGATGAAAAACTGTTTTTT.

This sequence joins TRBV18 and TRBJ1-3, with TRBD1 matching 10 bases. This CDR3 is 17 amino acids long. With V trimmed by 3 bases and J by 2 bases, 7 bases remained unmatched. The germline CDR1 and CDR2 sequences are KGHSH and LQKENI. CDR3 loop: CASSPDPGQGTGNTIYF. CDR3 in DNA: TGTGCCAGCTCACCTGACCCGGGACAGGGGACTGGAAACACCATATATTTT.

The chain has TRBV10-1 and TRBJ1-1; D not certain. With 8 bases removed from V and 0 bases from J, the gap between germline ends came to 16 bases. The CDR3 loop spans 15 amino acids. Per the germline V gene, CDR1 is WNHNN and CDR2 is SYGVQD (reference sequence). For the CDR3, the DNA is TGCGCCAGCCGAAAAAGGACGGATATGAACACTGAAGCTTTCTTT. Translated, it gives CASRKRTDMNTEAFF.

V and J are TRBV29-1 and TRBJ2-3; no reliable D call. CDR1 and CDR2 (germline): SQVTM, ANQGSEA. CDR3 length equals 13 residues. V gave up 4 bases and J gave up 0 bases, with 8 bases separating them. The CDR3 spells CSVALDSTDTQYF. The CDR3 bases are TGCAGCGTTGCGTTGGACAGCACAGATACGCAGTATTTT.

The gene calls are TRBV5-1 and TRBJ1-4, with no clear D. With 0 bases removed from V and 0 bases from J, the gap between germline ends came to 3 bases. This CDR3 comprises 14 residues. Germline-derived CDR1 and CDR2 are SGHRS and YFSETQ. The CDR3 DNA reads TGCGCCAGCAGCTTGGACGCAACTAATGAAAAACTGTTTTTT. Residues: CASSLDATNEKLFF.

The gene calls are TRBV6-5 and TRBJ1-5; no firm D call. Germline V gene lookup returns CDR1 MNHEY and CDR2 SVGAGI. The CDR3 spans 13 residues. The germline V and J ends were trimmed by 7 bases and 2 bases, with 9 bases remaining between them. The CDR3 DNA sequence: TGTGCCAGCACGCACTCACGCAATCAGCCCCAGCATTTT. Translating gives CASTHSRNQPQHF.

For the CDR3, the DNA is TGTGCCAGCAGTCGCGGACAGGGTGGGGCGACTAATGAAAAACTGTTTTTT. Its translation: CASSRGQGGATNEKLFF. This chain links TRBV3-1 (or the pseudogene TRBV3-2) with TRBJ1-4, with 8 positions matching TRBD1. V lost 6 bases, J lost 2 bases, and 11 bases stayed unmatched. Germline loops: CDR1 LGHDT, CDR2 YNNKEL (reference sequence). This CDR3 has 17 residues.

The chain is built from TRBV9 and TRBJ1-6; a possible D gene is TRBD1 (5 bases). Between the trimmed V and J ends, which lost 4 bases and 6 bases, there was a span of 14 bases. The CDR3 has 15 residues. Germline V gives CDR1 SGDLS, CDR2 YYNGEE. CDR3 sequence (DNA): TGTGCCAGCAGCTCTCAAGGGCAGGGTAATTCACCCCTCCACTTT. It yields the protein CASSSQGQGNSPLHF.

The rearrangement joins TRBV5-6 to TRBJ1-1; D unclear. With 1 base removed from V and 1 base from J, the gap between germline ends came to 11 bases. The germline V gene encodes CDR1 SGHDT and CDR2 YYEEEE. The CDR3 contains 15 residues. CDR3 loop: CASSLYGPSNTEAFF. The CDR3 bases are TGTGCCAGCAGCTTGTATGGGCCCTCGAACACTGAAGCTTTCTTT.

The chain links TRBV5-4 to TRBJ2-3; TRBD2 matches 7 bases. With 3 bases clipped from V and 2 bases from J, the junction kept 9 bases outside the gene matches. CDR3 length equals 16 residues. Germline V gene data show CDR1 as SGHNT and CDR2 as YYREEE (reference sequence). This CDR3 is CASSSSRDYFTDTQYF. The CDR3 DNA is TGTGCCAGCAGCTCTTCCCGGGACTACTTCACAGATACGCAGTATTTT.

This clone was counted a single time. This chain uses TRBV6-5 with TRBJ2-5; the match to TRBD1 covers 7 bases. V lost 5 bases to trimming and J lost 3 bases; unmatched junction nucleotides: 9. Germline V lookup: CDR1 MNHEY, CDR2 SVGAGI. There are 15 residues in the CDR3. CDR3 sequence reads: CASSSLGDRKETQYF. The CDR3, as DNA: TGTGCCAGCAGTAGCCTAGGGGACAGAAAAGAGACCCAGTACTTC.

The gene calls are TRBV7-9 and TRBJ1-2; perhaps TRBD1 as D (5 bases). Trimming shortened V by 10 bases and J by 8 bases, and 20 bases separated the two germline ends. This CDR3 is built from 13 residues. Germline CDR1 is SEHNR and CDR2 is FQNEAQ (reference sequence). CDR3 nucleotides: TGTGCCACAATACCGACAGCGATCCTGGGCTACACCTTC. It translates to CATIPTAILGYTF.

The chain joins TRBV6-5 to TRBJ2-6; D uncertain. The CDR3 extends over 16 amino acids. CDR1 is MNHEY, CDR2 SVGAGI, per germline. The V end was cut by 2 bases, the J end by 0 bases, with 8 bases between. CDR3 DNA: TGTGCCAGCAGTTACGGTTGGGGCTCTGGGGCCAACGTCCTGACTTTC. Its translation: CASSYGWGSGANVLTF.

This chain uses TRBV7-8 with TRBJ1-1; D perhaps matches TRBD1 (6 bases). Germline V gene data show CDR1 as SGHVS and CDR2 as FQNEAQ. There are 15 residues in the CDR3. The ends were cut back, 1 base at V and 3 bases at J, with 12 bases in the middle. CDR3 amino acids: CASSLVGTKDTEAFF. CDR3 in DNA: TGTGCCAGCAGCTTAGTCGGGACAAAGGACACTGAAGCTTTCTTT. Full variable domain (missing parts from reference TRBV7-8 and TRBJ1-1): GAGVSQSPRYKVAKRGQDVALRCDPISGHVSLFWYQQALGQGPEFLTYFQNEAQLDKSGLPSDRFFAERPEGSVSTLKIQRTQQEDSAVYLCASSLVGTKDTEAFFGQGTRLTVV.

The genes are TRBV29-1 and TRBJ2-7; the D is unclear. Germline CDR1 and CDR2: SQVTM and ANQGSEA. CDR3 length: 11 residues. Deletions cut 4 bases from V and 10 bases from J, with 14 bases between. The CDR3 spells CSVVGKGEQYF. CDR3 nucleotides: TGCAGCGTTGTGGGGAAAGGAGAACAGTACTTC.

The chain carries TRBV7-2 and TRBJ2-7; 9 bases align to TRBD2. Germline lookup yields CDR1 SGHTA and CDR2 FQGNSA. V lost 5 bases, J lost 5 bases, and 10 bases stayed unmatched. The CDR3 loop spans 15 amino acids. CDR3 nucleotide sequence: TGTGCCAGCAGCCCGACGGCTAGCGGGGTCCACGAGCAGTACGTC. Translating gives CASSPTASGVHEQYV.

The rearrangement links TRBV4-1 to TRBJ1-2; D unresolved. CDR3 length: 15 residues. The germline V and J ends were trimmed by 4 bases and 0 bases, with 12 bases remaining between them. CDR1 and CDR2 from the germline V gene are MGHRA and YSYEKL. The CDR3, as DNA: TGCGCCAGCAGCCCCCAAGGCGGTGCTAACTATGGCTACACCTTC. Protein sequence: CASSPQGGANYGYTF.

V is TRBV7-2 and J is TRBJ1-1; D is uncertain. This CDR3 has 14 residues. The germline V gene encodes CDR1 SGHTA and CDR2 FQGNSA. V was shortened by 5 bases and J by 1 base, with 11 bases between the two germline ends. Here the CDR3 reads CASSRSVENTEAFF. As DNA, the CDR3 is TGTGCCAGCAGCCGCAGCGTAGAGAACACTGAAGCTTTCTTT. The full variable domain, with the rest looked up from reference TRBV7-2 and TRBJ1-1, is GAGVSQSPSNKVTEKGKDVELRCDPISGHTALYWYRQSLGQGLEFLIYFQGNSAPDKSGLPSDRFSAERTGGSVSTLTIQRTQQEDSAVYLCASSRSVENTEAFFGQGTRLTVV.

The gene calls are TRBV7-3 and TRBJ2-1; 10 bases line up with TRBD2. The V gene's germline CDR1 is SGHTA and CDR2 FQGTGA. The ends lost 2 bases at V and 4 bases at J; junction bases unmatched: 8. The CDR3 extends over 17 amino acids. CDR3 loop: CASSLVSGGALYNEQFF. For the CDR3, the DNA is TGTGCCAGCAGCTTAGTCAGCGGGGGGGCCCTGTACAATGAGCAGTTCTTC.

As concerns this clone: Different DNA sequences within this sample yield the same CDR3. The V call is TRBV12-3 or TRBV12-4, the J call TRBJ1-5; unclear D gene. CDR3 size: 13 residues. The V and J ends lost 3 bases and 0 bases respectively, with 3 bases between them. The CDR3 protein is CASSLNSNQPQHF. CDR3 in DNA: TGTGCCAGCAGTTTGAATAGCAATCAGCCCCAGCATTTT.

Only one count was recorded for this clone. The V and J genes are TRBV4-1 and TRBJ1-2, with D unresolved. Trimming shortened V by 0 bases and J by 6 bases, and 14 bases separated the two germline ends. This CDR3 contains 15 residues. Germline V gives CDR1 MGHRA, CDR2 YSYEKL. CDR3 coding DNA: TGCGCCAGCAGCCAAGATCGTAGACCCCGGGATGGCTACACCTTC. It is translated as CASSQDRRPRDGYTF.

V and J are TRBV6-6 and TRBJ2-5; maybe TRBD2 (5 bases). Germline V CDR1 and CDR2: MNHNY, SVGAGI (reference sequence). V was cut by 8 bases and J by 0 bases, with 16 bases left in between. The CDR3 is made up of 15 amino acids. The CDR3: CASERRALYQETQYF. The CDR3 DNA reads TGTGCCAGCGAGCGGCGGGCCTTGTACCAAGAGACCCAGTACTTC.

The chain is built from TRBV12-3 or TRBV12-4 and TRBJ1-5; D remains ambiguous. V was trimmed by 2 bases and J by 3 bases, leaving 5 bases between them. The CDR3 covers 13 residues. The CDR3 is CASSLQFNQPQHF. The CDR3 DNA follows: TGTGCCAGCAGTTTACAATTCAATCAGCCCCAGCATTTT.

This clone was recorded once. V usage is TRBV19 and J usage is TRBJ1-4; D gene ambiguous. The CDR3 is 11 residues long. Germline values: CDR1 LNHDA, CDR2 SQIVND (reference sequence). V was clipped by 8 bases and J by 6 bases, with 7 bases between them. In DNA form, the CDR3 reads TGTGCCAGTTTTGGCCATGAAAAACTGTTTTTT. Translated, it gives CASFGHEKLFF.

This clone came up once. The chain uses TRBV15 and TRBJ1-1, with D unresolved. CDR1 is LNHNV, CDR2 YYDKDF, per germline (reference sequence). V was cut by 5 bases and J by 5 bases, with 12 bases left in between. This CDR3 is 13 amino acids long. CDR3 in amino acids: CATSGSLWTEAFF. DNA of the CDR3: TGTGCCACCAGCGGCAGTCTGTGGACTGAAGCTTTCTTT.

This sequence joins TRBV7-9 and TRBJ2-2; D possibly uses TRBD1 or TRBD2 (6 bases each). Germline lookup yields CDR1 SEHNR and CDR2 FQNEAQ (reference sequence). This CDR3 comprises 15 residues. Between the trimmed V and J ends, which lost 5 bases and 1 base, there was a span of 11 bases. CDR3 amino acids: CASSGRTVNTGELFF. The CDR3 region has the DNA TGTGCCAGCAGCGGGAGGACAGTGAACACCGGGGAGCTGTTTTTT.

CDR3 DNA: TGTGCCAGCAGCCAATCGGCCGGGACAGCGTCTGGAAACACCATATATTTT. Translated, it gives CASSQSAGTASGNTIYF. This chain connects TRBV16 to TRBJ1-3, with 7 bases that match TRBD1. The CDR3 has 17 residues. The V gene's germline CDR1 is KGHSY and CDR2 FQNENV. V shed 0 bases, J shed 1 base, and the junction held 6 bases outside the gene matches.